Below are 32 T cell receptor beta chains sequenced from a single sample in a study of blood T cell repertoires in COVID-19 (dated by TCRdb to 2018 to 2020). Libraries came from the immunoSEQ multiplex PCR assay. The immuneACCESS repertoire file appears here via TCRdb, limited to in-frame rearrangements. These files lack a portion of the clones; in checked studies, under half of the deficit traces to unresolved V genes, and the cause of the others is not known. The sample table contains roughly 79,000 clones; only one count was recorded for about 90% of them. Approximately 4.2% of the sample comes from the top ten. The sequencing sample was made of peripheral blood. These receptors were taken from a man aged 45-65 years with active COVID-19.

The rearrangement joins TRBV6-2 or TRBV6-3 to TRBJ2-7; 9 bases map to TRBD2. CDR1 and CDR2 from the germline V gene are MNHEY and SVGEGT. This CDR3 has 17 residues. Trimming cost V 0 bases and J 0 bases; bases outside gene matches: 6. CDR3 protein: CASSYSPLAGTSYEQYF. CDR3 sequence (DNA): TGTGCCAGCAGTTACTCGCCCCTAGCGGGAACCTCCTACGAGCAGTACTTC.

The CDR3: CASSSTGLETQYF. The CDR3 nucleotides read TGTGCCAGCAGCTCAACAGGGCTGGAGACCCAGTACTTC. The gene calls are TRBV28 and TRBJ2-5; possibly TRBD1 for D (6 bases). The germline V gene encodes CDR1 MDHEN and CDR2 SYDVKM. Trimming removed 6 bases from V and 5 bases from J, with 13 bases in between. CDR3 length: 13 amino acids.

This chain uses TRBV6-5 with TRBJ2-2, with 7 bases aligning to TRBD2. CDR1 is MNHEY and CDR2 is SVGAGI in the germline V gene. The CDR3 is 15 amino acids. The V and J ends lost 4 bases and 4 bases, in that order; junction bases with no gene match: 6. The chain's CDR3 is CASSSGGSGTGELFF. Written as DNA, the CDR3 is TGTGCCAGCAGTTCGGGGGGTTCGGGCACCGGGGAGCTGTTTTTT.

The V call is TRBV11-2, the J call TRBJ2-3; TRBD2 matches 8 bases. The CDR3 contains 15 residues. Germline loops: CDR1 SGHAT, CDR2 FQNNGV. The V and J ends lost 3 bases and 1 base, in that order; junction bases with no gene match: 3. This CDR3 reads CASSLAGGRTDTQYF. The CDR3 DNA reads TGTGCCAGCAGCTTGGCGGGGGGACGCACAGATACGCAGTATTTT.

The chain combines TRBV15 with TRBJ1-1, with TRBD1 as a possible D gene (5 bases). Germline V gives CDR1 LNHNV, CDR2 YYDKDF (reference sequence). The CDR3 runs to 13 residues. V was clipped by 3 bases and J by 2 bases, with 7 bases between them. The CDR3 DNA follows: TGTGCCACCAGCAGGGACACAAACACTGAAGCTTTCTTT. Translation: CATSRDTNTEAFF.

The V and J genes are TRBV7-2 and TRBJ2-5; D unclear. Per the germline V gene, CDR1 is SGHTA and CDR2 is FQGNSA. The CDR3 is made up of 14 amino acids. V gave up 4 bases and J gave up 5 bases, with 14 bases separating them. The DNA for the CDR3 is TGTGCCAGCAGCTCAAGAACACACGGGGAGACCCAGTACTTC. This translates into CASSSRTHGETQYF.

The chain has TRBV5-4 and TRBJ2-7, with 7 positions matching TRBD1. Germline loops: CDR1 SGHNT, CDR2 YYREEE (reference sequence). This CDR3 has 14 residues. V shed 0 bases and J 5 bases; nucleotides not matched to a gene: 5. CDR3 loop: CASSLGVTGDEQYF. CDR3 in DNA: TGTGCCAGCAGCTTGGGGGTTACAGGGGACGAGCAGTACTTC.

The V call is TRBV7-9, the J call TRBJ2-1, with 10 bases identical to TRBD1. Germline CDR1 is SEHNR and CDR2 is FQNEAQ (reference sequence). This CDR3 comprises 15 residues. The ends lost 5 bases at V and 6 bases at J; junction bases unmatched: 7. The CDR3 DNA reads TGTGCCAGCAGCGCTGGGACAGGGGACCTCAATGAGCAGTTCTTC. Its protein is CASSAGTGDLNEQFF.

This chain connects TRBV7-9 to TRBJ1-2; maybe TRBD1 (6 bases). The CDR3 length is 17 residues. The V end lost 5 bases, the J end lost 4 bases, and 23 bases lay between the germline ends. The V gene's germline CDR1 is SEHNR and CDR2 FQNEAQ (reference sequence). The CDR3 spells CASSPQGHTVLSYGYTF. In DNA form, the CDR3 reads TGTGCCAGCAGCCCGCAGGGGCACACCGTACTATCCTATGGCTACACCTTC.

This CDR3 reads CASSSGGGKNIQYF. For the CDR3, the DNA is TGTGCCAGCAGTTCAGGAGGTGGGAAAAACATTCAGTACTTC. V is TRBV6-2 or TRBV6-3 and J is TRBJ2-4, with D tentatively TRBD2 (5 bases). Germline CDR1 is MNHEY and CDR2 is SVGEGT. V dropped 4 bases and J dropped 4 bases, with 11 bases sitting between them. The CDR3 contains 14 residues.

This clone came up a few times. This chain links TRBV7-9 with TRBJ2-2; no reliable D call. CDR3 length equals 14 residues. Germline loops: CDR1 SEHNR, CDR2 FQNEAQ (reference sequence). Between the trimmed V and J ends, which lost 5 bases and 7 bases, there was a span of 14 bases. CDR3 loop: CASSLTSMNGELFF. The DNA for the CDR3 is TGTGCCAGCAGCCTCACGAGTATGAACGGGGAGCTGTTTTTT.

The V call is TRBV28, the J call TRBJ2-7, with 8 positions matching TRBD1. CDR3 length equals 14 residues. The V gene's germline CDR1 is MDHEN and CDR2 SYDVKM. The V and J ends lost 6 bases and 4 bases, in that order; junction bases with no gene match: 8. CDR3 coding DNA: TGTGCCAGCAGCCGGGACAGGACTGGATACGAGCAGTACTTC. Protein: CASSRDRTGYEQYF.

The J gene is TRBJ2-3, the V gene TRBV15; 7 bases fit TRBD2. The V segment lost 6 bases and the J segment 2 bases; nucleotides outside the gene matches: 11. The germline gives CDR1 LNHNV, CDR2 YYDKDF (reference sequence). The CDR3 spans 16 residues. This chain's CDR3 is CATRTGGGINTDTQYF. CDR3 bases: TGTGCCACCAGGACCGGGGGAGGGATCAACACAGATACGCAGTATTTT.

The chain employs TRBV19 and TRBJ1-3; D is unclear. This CDR3 has 15 amino acids. The germline CDR1 and CDR2 sequences are LNHDA and SQIVND (reference sequence). V was pared by 1 base and J by 3 bases, with 10 bases between. CDR3 coding DNA: TGTGCCAGTAGTATAGGGGCGAGTAGTGGAAACACCATATATTTT. This encodes CASSIGASSGNTIYF.

The V gene is TRBV4-2, the J gene TRBJ2-5, with D perhaps matching TRBD1 (8 bases). Trimming left V 4 bases short and J 0 bases short, with 21 bases between. The CDR3 covers 18 residues. The germline gives CDR1 LGHNA, CDR2 YNFKEQ. The CDR3 sequence: CASSPGQGRGGNQETQYF. DNA for the CDR3: TGTGCCAGCAGCCCCGGACAGGGCAGGGGGGGTAACCAAGAGACCCAGTACTTC.

This chain uses TRBV4-3 with TRBJ2-5; TRBD1 matches at 8 bases. Germline lookup yields CDR1 LGHNA and CDR2 YSLEER. CDR3 size: 14 residues. V shed 4 bases, J shed 5 bases, and the junction held 6 bases outside the gene matches. Written as DNA, the CDR3 is TGCGCCAGCAGCCGAGGACAGGGCGAGGAGACCCAGTACTTC. Residues: CASSRGQGEETQYF.

This clone appeared a single time. DNA of the CDR3: TGTGCCAGCAGTTTATGGACTAGCGGGAGCAGCACAGATACGCAGTATTTT. This encodes CASSLWTSGSSTDTQYF. The gene calls are TRBV28 and TRBJ2-3, with TRBD2 identical over 12 bases. The V and J ends lost 0 bases and 0 bases, in that order; junction bases with no gene match: 1. Germline values: CDR1 MDHEN, CDR2 SYDVKM. This CDR3 is 17 amino acids long.

The rearrangement uses TRBV11-3 and TRBJ1-3; D gene uncertain. Germline-derived CDR1 and CDR2 are SGHNT and YENEEA. This CDR3 has 17 residues. V lost 1 base and J lost 0, with 13 bases in between. The CDR3 DNA reads as TGTGCCAGCAGCTTAGCGGAGGGTCTGAGCTCTGGAAACACCATATATTTT. Its protein product is CASSLAEGLSSGNTIYF.

The V call is TRBV7-3, the J call TRBJ2-7; TRBD2 might be the D (6 bases). From germline, CDR1 is SGHTA and CDR2 FQGTGA. The V end lost 5 bases, the J end lost 7 bases, and 15 bases lay between the germline ends. The length of the CDR3 is 13 residues. In DNA form, the CDR3 reads TGTGCCAGCAGCGCAGGGACGGCGGGGGAGCAGTACTTC. Translating gives CASSAGTAGEQYF.

The chain uses TRBV12-3 or TRBV12-4 and TRBJ1-3; D gene unclear. This CDR3 region has 13 residues. Trimming cost V 6 bases and J 4 bases, with 10 bases left between them. The DNA for the CDR3 is TGTGCCAGCAGCAGGTACGCAGGAAACACCATATATTTT. It specifies CASSRYAGNTIYF.

This clone was observed a handful of times. The rearrangement uses TRBV19 and TRBJ2-2; D gene uncertain. The CDR3 length is 17 residues. CDR1 is LNHDA, CDR2 SQIVND, per germline (reference sequence). Trimming took off 0 bases at V and 0 bases at J, with 11 bases between the two ends. This chain's CDR3 is CASSIDPAGANTGELFF. The CDR3 coding sequence is TGTGCCAGTAGTATAGATCCGGCAGGCGCGAACACCGGGGAGCTGTTTTTT.

The V and J genes are TRBV5-1 and TRBJ2-1; 10 bases are a match to TRBD2. Germline V gene sequence: CDR1 SGHRS, CDR2 YFSETQ. V was clipped by 3 bases and J by 5 bases; unmatched bases: 5. The CDR3 runs 15 residues. The CDR3, as DNA: TGCGCCAGCAGCTGGACTAGCGGTTCTAACAATGAGCAGTTCTTC. Translating it yields CASSWTSGSNNEQFF.

The chain combines TRBV21-1 with TRBJ1-6; the table's D call, TRBD1, has no DNA check behind it. TRBV21-1 is a pseudogene locus. The CDR3 extends over 20 amino acids. The DNA for the CDR3 is TGTGCCAGCAGTACCGGGACAGGGGGACCCACTAGCTCCTATAATTCACCCCTCCACTTT. Its protein is CASSTGTGGPTSSYNSPLHF.

This chain joins TRBV6-5 and TRBJ2-7, with 7 positions matching TRBD1. CDR1 is MNHEY and CDR2 is SVGAGI in the germline V gene. There are 14 residues in the CDR3. With 7 bases clipped from V and 4 bases from J, the junction kept 10 bases outside the gene matches. The CDR3 reads CASIPGQVSYEQYF. The CDR3 nucleotides read TGTGCCAGCATTCCAGGACAGGTTTCGTACGAGCAGTACTTC.

The chain has TRBV2 and TRBJ2-1; TRBD1 agrees at 8 bases. There are 15 residues in the CDR3. Germline loops: CDR1 SNHLY, CDR2 FYNNEI. V was clipped by 6 bases and J by 5 bases; unmatched bases: 9. In DNA, the CDR3 is TGTGCCAGCAGGATTGACAGGGGAAACCACAATGAGCAGTTCTTC. It is translated as CASRIDRGNHNEQFF.

This sequence joins TRBV4-2 and TRBJ2-7; TRBD1 aligns across 7 bases. This CDR3 spans 15 amino acids. V shed 0 bases and J 2 bases; nucleotides not matched to a gene: 4. CDR1 LGHNA and CDR2 YNFKEQ come from the germline V gene. The CDR3 is CASSQEIGTAYEQYF. CDR3 coding DNA: TGTGCCAGCAGCCAAGAGATCGGGACAGCCTACGAGCAGTACTTC.

V usage is TRBV3-1 (or the pseudogene TRBV3-2) and J usage is TRBJ2-2, with 8 bases identical to TRBD2. The germline CDR1 and CDR2 sequences are LGHDT and YNNKEL (reference sequence). The CDR3 contains 16 residues. J lost 4 bases, V lost 7 bases, and 11 bases had no gene match. The CDR3 DNA reads TGTGCCAGCACAGGGAGCGGGGGCTCTATCACCGGGGAGCTGTTTTTT. Protein product: CASTGSGGSITGELFF.

This rearrangement joins TRBV27 to TRBJ1-6, with D perhaps TRBD1 (5 bases). The V end lost 2 bases, the J end lost 9 bases, and 17 bases lay between the germline ends. Germline CDR1 is MNHEY and CDR2 is SMNVEV (reference sequence). The CDR3 has 16 residues. The CDR3 sequence is CASSLGAWQGTSPLHF. The CDR3 DNA reads as TGTGCCAGCAGTTTAGGTGCTTGGCAGGGCACTTCACCCCTCCACTTT.

The chain employs TRBV15 and TRBJ2-5; D is possibly TRBD2 (6 bases). The V end lost 0 bases, the J end lost 5 bases, and 10 bases lay between the germline ends. Germline-derived CDR1 and CDR2 are LNHNV and YYDKDF (reference sequence). The CDR3 loop spans 14 amino acids. The CDR3 bases are TGTGCCACCAGCAGAGAATGGAGGGCTGAGACCCAGTACTTC. It yields the protein CATSREWRAETQYF.

The chain recombines TRBV7-3 with TRBJ2-1, with D perhaps TRBD2 (6 bases). This CDR3 contains 14 residues. V lost 0 bases, J lost 5 bases, and 8 bases lay in between. The germline V gene encodes CDR1 SGHTA and CDR2 FQGTGA. For the CDR3, the DNA is TGTGCCAGCAGCTTAACGCGGACTAACAATGAGCAGTTCTTC. It specifies CASSLTRTNNEQFF.

The rearrangement links TRBV19 to TRBJ2-2, with 9 bases lining up with TRBD1. The length of the CDR3 is 16 residues. The germline CDR1 and CDR2 sequences are LNHDA and SQIVND (reference sequence). After removal of 10 bases from V and 0 bases from J, the junction contained 9 bases not matched to a gene. CDR3 DNA sequence: TGTGCCACCACCCCCCGGGACAGGGCGAACACCGGGGAGCTGTTTTTT. Translating gives CATTPRDRANTGELFF.

The rearrangement links TRBV2 to TRBJ1-5, with TRBD1 matching over 9 bases. Germline CDR1 SNHLY, CDR2 FYNNEI. Germline trimming cut 8 bases from V and 6 bases from J; bases unmatched to any gene: 8. This CDR3 region has 14 residues. The CDR3 DNA reads TGTGCCAGCGGGGGACAGGGAGGAGGTCAGCCCCAGCATTTT. Amino acid sequence: CASGGQGGGQPQHF.